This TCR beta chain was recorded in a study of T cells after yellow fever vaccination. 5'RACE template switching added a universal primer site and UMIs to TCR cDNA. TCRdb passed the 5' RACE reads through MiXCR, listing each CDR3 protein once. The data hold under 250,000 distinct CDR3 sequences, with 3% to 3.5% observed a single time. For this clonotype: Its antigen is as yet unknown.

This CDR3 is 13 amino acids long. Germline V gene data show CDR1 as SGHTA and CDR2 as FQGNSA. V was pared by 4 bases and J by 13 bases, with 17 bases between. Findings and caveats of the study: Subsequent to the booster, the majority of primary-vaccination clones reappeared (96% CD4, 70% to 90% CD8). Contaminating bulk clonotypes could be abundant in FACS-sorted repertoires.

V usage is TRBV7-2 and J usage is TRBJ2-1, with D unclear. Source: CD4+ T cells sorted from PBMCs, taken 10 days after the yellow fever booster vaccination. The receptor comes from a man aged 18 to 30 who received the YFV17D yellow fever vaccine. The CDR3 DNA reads TGTGCCAGCAGCTCTGACCCCGAACGCTCACAGTTCTTC. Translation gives CASSSDPERSQFF.